This T cell receptor beta chain came from a study of blood T cells in healthy people across ages. This clonotype appeared a few times. Using a J-beta primer mix together with a sample-barcoded 5' primer, a second PCR was run for roughly 7 to 11 cycles. TCRdb called the 5' RACE reads again in MiXCR, with one record for every CDR3 protein. The sample has some 920,000 distinct CDR3 sequences, roughly 51% seen once. The source material was blood. This TCR derives from a woman aged 55-70 years in good health.

DNA of the CDR3: TGCGCCAGCAGCTTTGATACCGGCTCCTACAATGAGCAGTTCTTC. Protein: CASSFDTGSYNEQFF. This chain joins TRBV5-1 and TRBJ2-1, with no clear D. The CDR3 extends over 15 amino acids. The germline gives CDR1 SGHRS, CDR2 YFSETQ. V lost 2 bases to trimming and J lost 0 bases, with 9 bases between them.